The sequence of this T cell receptor (beta chain) was determined in a study of breast tumors, draining lymph nodes, adjacent tissues. Axillary draining lymph nodes of breast cancer patients supplied the node samples. This clonotype has a count of ten or more. TCRdb re-analysed the multiplex PCR reads in MiXCR, keeping a single row per CDR3 protein. The sample holds 65,000 to 80,000 distinct CDR3 sequences, roughly a fifth seen once. This CDR3 spans 15 amino acids. Germline V lookup: CDR1 DFQATT, CDR2 SNEGSKA (reference sequence). The V and J ends lost 3 bases and 5 bases, in that order; junction bases with no gene match: 11.

The chain carries TRBV20-1 and TRBJ2-5, with 8 nucleotides matching TRBD1. The receptor was derived from a female donor with breast cancer. Some clones in this sample may be carry-over from other donors' samples. Sequenced sample: axillary lymph node tissue. For the CDR3, the DNA is TGCAGTGCTAGGGCCGCCCAGGGGGCCGGGGAGACCCAGTACTTC. Amino acid sequence: CSARAAQGAGETQYF.